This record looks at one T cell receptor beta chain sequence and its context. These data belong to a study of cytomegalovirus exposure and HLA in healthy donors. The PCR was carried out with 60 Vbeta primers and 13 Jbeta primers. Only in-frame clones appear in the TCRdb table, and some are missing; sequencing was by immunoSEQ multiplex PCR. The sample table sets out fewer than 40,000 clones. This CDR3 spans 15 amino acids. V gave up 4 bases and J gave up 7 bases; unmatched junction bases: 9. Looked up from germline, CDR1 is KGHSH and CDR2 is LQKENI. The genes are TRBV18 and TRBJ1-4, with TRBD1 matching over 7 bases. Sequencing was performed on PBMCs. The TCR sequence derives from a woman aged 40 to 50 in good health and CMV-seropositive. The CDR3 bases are TGTGCCAGCTCACTCGCGACAGGGAGTACTGAAAAACTGTTTTTT. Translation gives CASSLATGSTEKLFF.